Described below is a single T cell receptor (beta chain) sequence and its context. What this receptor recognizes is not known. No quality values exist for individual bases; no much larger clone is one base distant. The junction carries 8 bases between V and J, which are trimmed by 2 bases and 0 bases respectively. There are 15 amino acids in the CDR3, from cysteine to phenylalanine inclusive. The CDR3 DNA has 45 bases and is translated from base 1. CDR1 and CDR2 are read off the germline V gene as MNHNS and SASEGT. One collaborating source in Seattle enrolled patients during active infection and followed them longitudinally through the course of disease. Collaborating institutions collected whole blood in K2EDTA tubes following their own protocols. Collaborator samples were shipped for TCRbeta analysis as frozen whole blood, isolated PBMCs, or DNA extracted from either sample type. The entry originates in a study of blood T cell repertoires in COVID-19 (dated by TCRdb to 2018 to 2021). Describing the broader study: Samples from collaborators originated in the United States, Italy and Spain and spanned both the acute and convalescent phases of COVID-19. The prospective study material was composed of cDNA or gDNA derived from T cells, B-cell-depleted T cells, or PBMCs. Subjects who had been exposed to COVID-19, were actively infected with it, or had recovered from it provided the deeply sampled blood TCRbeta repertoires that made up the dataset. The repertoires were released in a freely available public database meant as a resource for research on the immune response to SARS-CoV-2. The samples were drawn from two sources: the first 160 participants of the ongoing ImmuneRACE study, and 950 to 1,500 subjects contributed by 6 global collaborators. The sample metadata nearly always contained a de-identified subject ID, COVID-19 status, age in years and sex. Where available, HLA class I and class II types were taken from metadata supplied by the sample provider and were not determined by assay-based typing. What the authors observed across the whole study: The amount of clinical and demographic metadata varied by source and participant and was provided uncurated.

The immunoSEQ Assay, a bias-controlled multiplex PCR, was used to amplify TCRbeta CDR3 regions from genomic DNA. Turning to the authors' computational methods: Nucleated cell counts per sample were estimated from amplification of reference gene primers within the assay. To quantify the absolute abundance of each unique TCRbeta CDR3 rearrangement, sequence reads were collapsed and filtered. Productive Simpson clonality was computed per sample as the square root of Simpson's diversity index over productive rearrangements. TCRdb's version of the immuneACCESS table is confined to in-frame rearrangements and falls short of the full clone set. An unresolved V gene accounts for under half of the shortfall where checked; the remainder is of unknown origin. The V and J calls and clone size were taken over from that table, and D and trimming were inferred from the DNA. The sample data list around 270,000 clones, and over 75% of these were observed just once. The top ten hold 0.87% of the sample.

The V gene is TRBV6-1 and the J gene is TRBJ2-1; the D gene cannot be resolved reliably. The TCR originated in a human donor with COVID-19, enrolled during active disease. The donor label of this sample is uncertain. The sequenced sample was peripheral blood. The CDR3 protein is CASSEMESSYNEQFF. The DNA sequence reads TGTGCCAGCAGTGAAATGGAGAGCTCCTACAATGAGCAGTTCTTC.